One and the same sample provided the 22 T cell receptor beta chains below, sequenced in a study of cytomegalovirus exposure and HLA in healthy donors. Assay: immunoSEQ multiplex PCR; the TCRdb copy retains only in-frame clones and omits some. Of tens of thousands of clones listed, more than 85% were seen once; the top ten hold 3% to 4%. The source material was PBMCs. Receptor source: a woman under 40 in good health and CMV-seronegative.

The chain joins TRBV7-6 to TRBJ2-5; 7 bases match TRBD2. Per germline, CDR1 SGHVS and CDR2 FNYEAQ. This CDR3 has 14 amino acids. V was pared by 1 base and J by 5 bases, with 4 bases of the junction left unmatched. CDR3 coding DNA: TGTGCCAGCAGCTTAGGGGAGGGAGGGGAGACCCAGTACTTC. Translation: CASSLGEGGETQYF.

The chain carries TRBV2 and TRBJ1-6, with TRBD1 identical over 9 bases. There are 16 residues in the CDR3. Germline V gene sequence: CDR1 SNHLY, CDR2 FYNNEI. The V and J ends lost 7 bases and 10 bases, in that order; junction bases with no gene match: 14. The CDR3: CASILEGQGGNSPLHF. The DNA of the CDR3 is TGTGCCAGCATCCTAGAGGGACAGGGAGGGAACTCACCCCTCCACTTT.

The chain has TRBV30 and TRBJ2-1; 9 bases map to TRBD1. The CDR3 spans 11 residues. J gave up 7 bases and V 5 bases, and 0 bases lay outside the gene matches. Germline-derived CDR1 and CDR2 are GTSNPN and SVGIG (reference sequence). The CDR3 sequence: CAWGQGNEQFF. CDR3 nucleotides: TGTGCCTGGGGACAGGGGAATGAGCAGTTCTTC.

The chain is built from TRBV7-8 and TRBJ1-2; possibly TRBD1 for D (6 bases). Trimming removed 2 bases at V and 5 bases at J, with 15 bases between. The CDR3 extends over 15 amino acids. Per germline, CDR1 SGHVS and CDR2 FQNEAQ. This chain's CDR3 is CASSLKGGGPYGYTF. The DNA of the CDR3 is TGTGCCAGCAGCTTAAAAGGGGGAGGGCCATATGGCTACACCTTC.

The V gene is TRBV30, the J gene TRBJ2-5; no clear D. V lost 1 base and J lost 3, with 12 bases in between. The CDR3 totals 14 residues. CDR1 GTSNPN and CDR2 SVGIG come from the germline V gene (reference sequence). The CDR3 loop reads CAWSEIEEKETQYF. The DNA for the CDR3 is TGTGCCTGGAGTGAAATAGAGGAAAAAGAGACCCAGTACTTC.

This clone was counted once. The chain employs TRBV5-6 and TRBJ1-2, with a tentative D call TRBD1 (5 bases). V lost 4 bases, J lost 2 bases, and 15 bases lay in between. Germline V gene sequence: CDR1 SGHDT, CDR2 YYEEEE. The CDR3 is made up of 15 amino acids. The CDR3: CASSTKTAWNYGYTF. CDR3 sequence (DNA): TGTGCCAGCAGCACGAAGACAGCCTGGAACTATGGCTACACCTTC.

The genes are TRBV6-6 and TRBJ1-2; the match to TRBD1 covers 7 bases. Trimming took 0 bases from V and 5 from J; bases not matched to a gene: 9. There are 16 residues in the CDR3. Germline-derived CDR1 and CDR2 are MNHNY and SVGAGI (reference sequence). CDR3 protein: CASSYSSRGQSYGYTF. CDR3 coding DNA: TGTGCCAGCAGTTACTCCTCCCGGGGACAGTCTTATGGCTACACCTTC.

The CDR3 nucleotides are TGTGCCAGCAGCCCATTAACGGGACAGGGTGTTGTCGGTGAAGCTTTCTTT. Translation: CASSPLTGQGVVGEAFF. V usage is TRBV5-6 and J usage is TRBJ1-1; 9 positions match TRBD1. Germline V lookup: CDR1 SGHDT, CDR2 YYEEEE. Losses at the gene ends were 4 bases for V and 7 bases for J; bases not matched to a gene: 17. The length of the CDR3 is 17 residues. The whole variable domain, remainder taken from reference TRBV5-6 and TRBJ1-1, is DAGVTQSPTHLIKTRGQQVTLRCSPKSGHDTVSWYQQALGQGPQFIFQYYEEEERQRGNFPDRFSGHQFPNYSSELNVNALLLGDSALYLCASSPLTGQGVVGEAFFGQGTRLTVV.

This chain connects TRBV6-5 to TRBJ2-7, with TRBD1 identical over 7 bases. The CDR3 totals 14 residues. The V and J ends lost 2 bases and 5 bases, in that order; junction bases with no gene match: 6. Germline V gives CDR1 MNHEY, CDR2 SVGAGI. The CDR3 spells CASSYVTGMDEQYF. CDR3 nucleotides: TGTGCCAGCAGTTACGTGACAGGGATGGACGAGCAGTACTTC.

This chain joins TRBV27 and TRBJ2-7; 10 bases match TRBD1. Germline V CDR1 and CDR2: MNHEY, SMNVEV (reference sequence). J was trimmed by 2 bases and V by 4 bases; bases with no gene match: 2. This CDR3 is built from 14 residues. Here the CDR3 DNA reads TGTGCCAGCAGTTACGGACAGGGGGCCTACGAGCAGTACTTC. Residues: CASSYGQGAYEQYF.

V is TRBV27 and J is TRBJ1-1, with 12 bases lining up with TRBD1. Germline loops: CDR1 MNHEY, CDR2 SMNVEV (reference sequence). The length of the CDR3 is 16 residues. V shed 2 bases and J 6 bases; nucleotides not matched to a gene: 7. The CDR3 DNA sequence: TGTGCCAGCAGTTTACTGCCGGGACAGGGGGCGTCTGAAGCTTTCTTT. Translating it yields CASSLLPGQGASEAFF.

The chain has TRBV7-9 and TRBJ2-2; 10 nucleotides line up with TRBD2. CDR1 and CDR2 from the germline V gene are SEHNR and FQNEAQ (reference sequence). The CDR3 runs 15 residues. J gave up 6 bases and V 2 bases, and 3 bases lay outside the gene matches. CDR3 loop: CASSLLAGAAGELFF. As DNA, the CDR3 is TGTGCCAGCAGCTTACTAGCGGGAGCAGCCGGGGAGCTGTTTTTT.

The sample holds one count of this clone. The chain combines TRBV9 with TRBJ2-1; 11 bases match TRBD2. V lost 3 bases to trimming and J lost 9 bases; unmatched junction nucleotides: 11. The V gene's germline CDR1 is SGDLS and CDR2 YYNGEE. This CDR3 has 16 residues. In DNA, the CDR3 is TGTGCCAGCAGCGCAAAATCCGGGACTAGCGGTTTTGAGCAGTTCTTC. This encodes CASSAKSGTSGFEQFF.

This clone was counted a single time. The chain uses TRBV12-5 and TRBJ2-3; perhaps TRBD2 as D (5 bases). V dropped 5 bases and J dropped 1 base, with 13 bases sitting between them. This CDR3 has 15 residues. CDR1 and CDR2 (germline): LGHNT, FRNRAP. CDR3 sequence (DNA): TGTGCTAGTGGTATGGCCGTGCGGGGCACAGATACGCAGTATTTT. Encoded protein: CASGMAVRGTDTQYF.

The genes are TRBV5-6 and TRBJ2-1; 10 bases map to TRBD1. Germline V lookup: CDR1 SGHDT, CDR2 YYEEEE. The J segment lost 2 bases and the V segment lost 1 base, leaving 3 bases of the junction unmatched. The CDR3 contains 16 residues. DNA of the CDR3: TGTGCCAGCAGCTTGAGCGGGACAGGGGCCTACAATGAGCAGTTCTTC. Protein sequence: CASSLSGTGAYNEQFF.

The chain links TRBV5-1 to TRBJ2-2; 10 bases are a match to TRBD1. V was clipped by 4 bases and J by 5 bases; unmatched bases: 2. This CDR3 has 14 amino acids. Germline CDR1 and CDR2: SGHRS and YFSETQ. The CDR3 coding sequence is TGCGCCAGCAGCAGGACAGGGGGGACCGGGGAGCTGTTTTTT. Protein sequence: CASSRTGGTGELFF.

The chain links TRBV11-2 to TRBJ1-1, with a weak D call TRBD1 (5 bases). V lost 3 bases to trimming and J lost 2 bases, with 10 bases between them. Germline CDR1 reads SGHAT; CDR2 reads FQNNGV. The CDR3 has 14 residues. CDR3 protein: CASSFPTGNTEAFF. The DNA for the CDR3 is TGTGCCAGCAGCTTCCCCACAGGAAACACTGAAGCTTTCTTT.

This clone has a single count. The chain combines TRBV29-1 with TRBJ2-7; 7 bases align to TRBD1. Germline CDR1 reads SQVTM; CDR2 reads ANQGSEA. The CDR3 spans 12 residues. J gave up 5 bases and V 5 bases, and 6 bases lay outside the gene matches. The CDR3 nucleotides read TGCAGCGTTATACAGGGGATGAACGAGCAGTACTTC. Translation: CSVIQGMNEQYF.

J is TRBJ2-1 and V is TRBV5-1; 11 nucleotides align to TRBD2. Germline loops: CDR1 SGHRS, CDR2 YFSETQ. Unmatched junction bases numbered 16, after V lost 2 bases and J lost 0 bases. The CDR3 is made up of 21 amino acids. Here the CDR3 DNA reads TGCGCCAGCAGCTTTACGGTGGGGTCTAGCGGGAGGAGGAGCTCCTACAATGAGCAGTTCTTC. Translating it yields CASSFTVGSSGRRSSYNEQFF.

The chain is built from TRBV23-1 and TRBJ1-1; no clear D gene. TRBV23-1 is classed as an ORF, of uncertain function. The CDR3 sequence is 17 residues long. The V end lost 0 bases, the J end lost 3 bases, and 17 bases lay between the germline ends. The CDR3 loop is CASSQSVEGSSYTEAFF. CDR3 in DNA: TGCGCCAGCAGTCAATCGGTGGAAGGGAGTTCGTACACTGAAGCTTTCTTT.

The count of this clone is one. The V call is TRBV30, the J call TRBJ2-2, with a tentative D call TRBD1 (5 bases). Germline loops: CDR1 GTSNPN, CDR2 SVGIG (reference sequence). The CDR3 spans 14 residues. Trimming removed 1 base at V and 3 bases at J, with 9 bases between. In DNA form, the CDR3 reads TGTGCCTGGAGTGCAGGGATCCACACCGGGGAGCTGTTTTTT. Its translation is CAWSAGIHTGELFF.

This chain connects TRBV28 to TRBJ1-2; a possible D gene is TRBD1 (6 bases). The CDR3 is 14 amino acids. Trimming stripped 1 base from V and 4 bases from J, with 10 bases between. Germline CDR1 is MDHEN and CDR2 is SYDVKM. DNA for the CDR3: TGTGCCAGCAGTTTATCTCCAGGGGTCTATGGCTACACCTTC. Translating it yields CASSLSPGVYGYTF.